Below, 22 T cell receptor beta chains from the same sample are listed, as sequenced in a study of early T cells in non-severe SARS-CoV-2 infection. TCRdb independently ran MiXCR on the 5' RACE reads; one entry per CDR3 protein. The sample carries tens of thousands of distinct CDR3 sequences, around 6% recorded once. The source material was whole blood. Receptors originate from an adult who was a healthcare worker with PCR-confirmed SARS-CoV-2 infection or an uninfected control (not recorded which).

There are a few counts of this clonotype. The chain recombines TRBV18 with TRBJ1-6; D unresolved. This CDR3 comprises 13 residues. Between the trimmed V and J ends, which lost 2 bases and 8 bases, there was a span of 7 bases. Germline V gives CDR1 KGHSH, CDR2 LQKENI. In DNA, the CDR3 is TGTGCCAGCTCACCAACCTGGGATTCACCCCTCCACTTT. Amino acids: CASSPTWDSPLHF.

This clonotype has a count of ten or more. This chain uses TRBV6-5 with TRBJ2-7; TRBD2 agrees at 9 bases. The V and J ends lost 2 bases and 3 bases, in that order; junction bases with no gene match: 11. CDR1 and CDR2 (germline): MNHEY, SVGAGI. CDR3 length: 17 amino acids. The CDR3 DNA is TGTGCCAGCAGTTACGCCGTGACTAGCGGCCACATCTACGAGCAGTACTTC. Residues: CASSYAVTSGHIYEQYF.

Concerning this clonotype: This could be a read error, since a much larger clone is one nucleotide away. The chain joins TRBV5-5 to TRBJ2-1, with TRBD2 matching 9 bases. CDR3 length: 12 amino acids. Germline V lookup: CDR1 SGHKS, CDR2 YYEKEE (reference sequence). The CDR3 sequence is CVSSRLAGEQFF. The CDR3, as DNA: TGTGTCAGCAGCCGGCTAGCGGGAGAGCAGTTCTTC.

This clonotype came up many times. J is TRBJ1-4 and V is TRBV5-4, with 9 bases that match TRBD1. Trimming removed 2 bases from V and 4 bases from J; junction bases left unmatched: 6. The V gene's germline CDR1 is SGHNT and CDR2 YYREEE (reference sequence). The CDR3 sequence is 16 residues long. CDR3 region: CASSFKQTGGNEKLFF. CDR3 nucleotides: TGTGCCAGCAGCTTCAAACAGACAGGGGGTAATGAAAAACTGTTTTTT.

This clonotype has at least ten counts. This chain links TRBV12-3 or TRBV12-4 with TRBJ2-7; no clear D. V was cut by 4 bases and J by 0 bases, with 13 bases left in between. The CDR3 runs 15 residues. CDR3 sequence reads: CASSSGTVSSYEQYF. DNA of the CDR3: TGTGCCAGCAGTTCTGGCACTGTAAGCTCCTACGAGCAGTACTTC.

In its sample, this clonotype was seen many times. This chain links TRBV12-3 or TRBV12-4 with TRBJ2-7; the match to TRBD1 covers 8 bases. V gave up 1 base and J gave up 4 bases; unmatched junction bases: 6. The CDR3 covers 15 residues. The CDR3 bases are TGTGCCAGCAGTTTAGGGGACAGGAGACCTTACGAGCAGTACTTC. Protein product: CASSLGDRRPYEQYF.

This clonotype has at least ten counts. The J gene is TRBJ2-7, the V gene TRBV5-5, with TRBD1 matching 7 bases. Per germline, CDR1 SGHKS and CDR2 YYEKEE (reference sequence). CDR3 size: 14 residues. With 1 base clipped from V and 2 bases from J, the junction kept 3 bases outside the gene matches. For the CDR3, the DNA is TGTGCCAGCAGCTTGACCGGGACAGCCTACGAGCAGTACTTC. As protein: CASSLTGTAYEQYF.

The chain couples TRBV5-1 to TRBJ2-1, with 9 bases aligning to TRBD1. This CDR3 spans 14 amino acids. V was clipped by 5 bases and J by 3 bases; unmatched bases: 3. The germline CDR1 and CDR2 sequences are SGHRS and YFSETQ. The chain's CDR3 is CASRGQGFYNEQFF. For the CDR3, the DNA is TGCGCCAGCAGGGGACAGGGTTTCTACAATGAGCAGTTCTTC. The whole variable domain, remainder taken from reference TRBV5-1 and TRBJ2-1, is KAGVTQTPRYLIKTRGQQVTLSCSPISGHRSVSWYQQTPGQGLQFLFEYFSETQRNKGNFPGRFSGRQFSNSRSEMNVSTLELGDSALYLCASRGQGFYNEQFFGPGTRLTVL.

Many counts were recorded for this clonotype. This CDR3 reads CASSWLGWGSTDTQYF. The CDR3 DNA sequence: TGTGCCAGCAGCTGGCTGGGGTGGGGTAGCACAGATACGCAGTATTTT. The chain couples TRBV7-9 to TRBJ2-3, with no clear D. Trimming pared 4 bases from V and 0 bases from J, leaving 14 bases between. Germline V gives CDR1 SEHNR, CDR2 FQNEAQ (reference sequence). The CDR3 extends over 16 amino acids.

This clonotype was observed at least ten times. CDR3 DNA sequence: TGTGCCAGCAGTTTTAGCGGGATCCCAGATACGCAGTATTTT. Protein sequence: CASSFSGIPDTQYF. V is TRBV28 and J is TRBJ2-3, with TRBD2 identical over 8 bases. The germline gives CDR1 MDHEN, CDR2 SYDVKM. Trimming took 3 bases from V and 4 from J; bases not matched to a gene: 3. This CDR3 has 14 residues.

This clonotype has more than one count but fewer than ten. The rearrangement joins TRBV7-8 to TRBJ2-5, with D maybe TRBD2 (5 bases). CDR1 and CDR2 from the germline V gene are SGHVS and FQNEAQ. The CDR3 runs 14 residues. V was trimmed by 2 bases and J by 5 bases, leaving 12 bases between them. Written as DNA, the CDR3 is TGTGCCAGCAGCTTATTTGGAGGTCTCGAGACCCAGTACTTC. Its protein is CASSLFGGLETQYF.

Many counts were recorded for this clonotype. V gene TRBV29-1 combines with J gene TRBJ2-2, with 9 bases aligning to TRBD2. CDR1 SQVTM and CDR2 ANQGSEA come from the germline V gene. V lost 5 bases and J lost 1; bases outside the gene matches: 2. CDR3 length: 14 residues. The CDR3 sequence: CSVRTSENTGELFF. Written as DNA, the CDR3 is TGCAGCGTTAGGACTAGCGAGAACACCGGGGAGCTGTTTTTT.

The chain carries TRBV28 and TRBJ1-2; perhaps TRBD1 as D (5 bases). V was shortened by 7 bases and J by 5 bases, with 14 bases between the two germline ends. The CDR3 is made up of 13 amino acids. Germline values: CDR1 MDHEN, CDR2 SYDVKM. The chain's CDR3 is CASKVPGPYGYTF. CDR3 coding DNA: TGTGCCAGCAAGGTACCGGGGCCGTATGGCTACACCTTC.

The sample holds many counts of this clonotype. The chain recombines TRBV10-3 with TRBJ2-5; unclear D gene. The CDR3 has 13 amino acids. Germline CDR1 ENHRY, CDR2 SYGVKD. The V end lost 0 bases, the J end lost 4 bases, and 6 bases lay between the germline ends. The CDR3 nucleotides read TGTGCCATCAGTGAGTCGACTCGAGAGACCCAGTACTTC. Its translation: CAISESTRETQYF.

This clonotype was counted at least ten times. The gene calls are TRBV5-8 and TRBJ2-6; D unclear. Trimming shortened V by 3 bases and J by 4 bases, and 11 bases separated the two germline ends. Germline V gene sequence: CDR1 SGHTS, CDR2 YDEGEE. There are 15 residues in the CDR3. CDR3 coding DNA: TGTGCCAGCAGCTGGTCTCGTTCCGGGGCCAACGTCCTGACTTTC. It yields the protein CASSWSRSGANVLTF.

DNA of the CDR3: TGTGCCAGCAGTTGGGACATCAACACCGGGGAGCTGTTTTTT. Protein sequence: CASSWDINTGELFF. V gene TRBV2 combines with J gene TRBJ2-2, with a weak D call TRBD1 (6 bases). V was cut by 5 bases and J by 2 bases, with 9 bases left in between. The germline V gene has CDR1 SNHLY and CDR2 FYNNEI. CDR3 size: 14 residues.

This clonotype was seen many times. The chain couples TRBV11-2 to TRBJ2-2; D not certain. There are 14 residues in the CDR3. Per germline, CDR1 SGHAT and CDR2 FQNNGV. Trimming cost V 8 bases and J 4 bases, with 14 bases left between them. CDR3 amino acids: CASAVRSGTGELFF. CDR3 coding DNA: TGTGCCAGCGCTGTTCGCTCGGGCACCGGGGAGCTGTTTTTT.

The V and J genes are TRBV19 and TRBJ1-2; TRBD1 might be the D (6 bases). The CDR3 contains 16 residues. Germline V gene sequence: CDR1 LNHDA, CDR2 SQIVND (reference sequence). V lost 3 bases, J lost 7 bases, and 21 bases lay in between. The chain's CDR3 is CASSMSLTFRGLGYTF. The CDR3, as DNA: TGTGCCAGTAGTATGAGCCTAACCTTCAGGGGTCTTGGCTACACCTTC.

This clonotype was counted at least ten times. The chain couples TRBV5-5 to TRBJ1-4, with 7 bases matching TRBD1. CDR3 size: 14 residues. The trim removed 4 bases at V and 7 bases at J, leaving 7 bases unmatched. The germline gives CDR1 SGHKS, CDR2 YYEKEE (reference sequence). The CDR3 nucleotides read TGTGCCAGCAGCCTGACAGGGTCTTCTGAAAAACTGTTTTTT. It is translated as CASSLTGSSEKLFF. Full variable domain (missing parts from reference TRBV5-5 and TRBJ1-4): DAGVTQSPTHLIKTRGQQVTLRCSPISGHKSVSWYQQVLGQGPQFIFQYYEKEERGRGNFPDRFSARQFPNYSSELNVNALLLGDSALYLCASSLTGSSEKLFFGSGTQLSVL.

The table lists this clonotype with a count of one. This chain links TRBV11-2 with TRBJ2-3, with 9 positions matching TRBD2. This CDR3 spans 16 amino acids. V shed 5 bases, J shed 0 bases, and the junction held 6 bases outside the gene matches. Germline lookup yields CDR1 SGHAT and CDR2 FQNNGV. The CDR3 DNA follows: TGTGCCAGCAGCGCTAGCGGGACCTTTAGCACAGATACGCAGTATTTT. Protein sequence: CASSASGTFSTDTQYF.

There are many counts of this clonotype. This sequence joins TRBV7-9 and TRBJ1-1; D is ambiguous. Looked up from germline, CDR1 is SEHNR and CDR2 is FQNEAQ (reference sequence). CDR3 length: 13 residues. Trimming cost V 2 bases and J 3 bases, with 7 bases left between them. CDR3 in amino acids: CASSLSGDTEAFF. In nucleotides, the CDR3 is TGTGCCAGCAGCTTATCCGGGGACACTGAAGCTTTCTTT.

This clonotype has a count of ten or more. The V call is TRBV20-1, the J call TRBJ1-1; no firm D call. This CDR3 region has 14 residues. Per the germline V gene, CDR1 is DFQATT and CDR2 is SNEGSKA (reference sequence). Trimming shortened V by 1 base and J by 5 bases, and 14 bases separated the two germline ends. The CDR3 protein is CSARGQNLPTEAFF. The CDR3 DNA reads TGCAGTGCTAGAGGACAAAATTTACCAACTGAAGCTTTCTTT.